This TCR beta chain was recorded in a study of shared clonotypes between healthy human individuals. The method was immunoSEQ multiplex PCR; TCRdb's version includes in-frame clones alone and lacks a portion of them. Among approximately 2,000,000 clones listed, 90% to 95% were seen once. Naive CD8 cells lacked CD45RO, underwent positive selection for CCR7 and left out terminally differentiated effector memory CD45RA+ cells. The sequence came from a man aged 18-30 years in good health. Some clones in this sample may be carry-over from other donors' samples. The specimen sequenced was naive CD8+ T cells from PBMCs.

CDR3 DNA: TGTGCCAGTAGTCATGCAAGCATGAACACTGAAGCTTTCTTT. As protein: CASSHASMNTEAFF. The chain carries TRBV19 and TRBJ1-1, with no clear D. The CDR3 consists of 14 residues. V lost 5 bases and J lost 0, with 10 bases in between. Germline V CDR1 and CDR2: LNHDA, SQIVND (reference sequence). Looking up the rest from reference TRBV19 and TRBJ1-1 gives the full variable domain: DGGITQSPKYLFRKEGQNVTLSCEQNLNHDAMYWYRQDPGQGLRLIYYSQIVNDFQKGDIAEGYSVSREKKESFPLTVTSAQKNPTAFYLCASSHASMNTEAFFGQGTRLTVV.